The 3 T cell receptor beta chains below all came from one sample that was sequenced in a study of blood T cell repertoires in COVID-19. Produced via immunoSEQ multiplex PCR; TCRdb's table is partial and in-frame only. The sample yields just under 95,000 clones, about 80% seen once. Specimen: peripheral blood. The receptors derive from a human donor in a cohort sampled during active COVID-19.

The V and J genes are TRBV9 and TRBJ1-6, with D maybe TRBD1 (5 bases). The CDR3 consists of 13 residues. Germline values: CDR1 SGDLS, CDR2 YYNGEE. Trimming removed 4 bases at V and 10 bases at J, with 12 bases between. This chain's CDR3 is CASSLTPGSPLHF. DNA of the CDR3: TGTGCCAGCAGCCTCACTCCAGGGTCACCCCTCCACTTT.

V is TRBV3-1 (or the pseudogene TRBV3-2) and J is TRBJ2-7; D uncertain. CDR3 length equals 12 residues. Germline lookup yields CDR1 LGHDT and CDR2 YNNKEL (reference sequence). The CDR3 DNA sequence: TGTGCGAGCGCTGGCGGAGCCTACGAGCAGTACTTC. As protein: CASAGGAYEQYF.

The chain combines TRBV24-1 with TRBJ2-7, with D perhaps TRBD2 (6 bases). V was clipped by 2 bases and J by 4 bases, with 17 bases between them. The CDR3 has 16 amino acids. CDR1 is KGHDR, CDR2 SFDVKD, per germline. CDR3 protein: CATSDSGVSNIYEQYF. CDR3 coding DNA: TGTGCCACCAGTGATTCGGGGGTCTCCAACATATACGAGCAGTACTTC.